Each of the 25 T cell receptor beta chains below was sequenced from the same sample in a study of T cells after yellow fever vaccination. TCRdb ran MiXCR on the 5' RACE reads and lists one entry per CDR3 protein. The repertoire holds some 320,000 distinct CDR3 sequences, with 3.5% to 5% as singletons. Sequencing used PBMCs, obtained 15 days after the yellow fever booster vaccination. Source of these receptors: a man aged 18 to 30 who received the YFV17D yellow fever vaccine.

This chain joins TRBV18 and TRBJ2-1, with 10 bases identical to TRBD2. CDR3 size: 19 residues. Germline CDR1 reads KGHSH; CDR2 reads LQKENI. Unmatched junction bases numbered 20, after V lost 2 bases and J lost 10 bases. CDR3 sequence reads: CASSPSPVGLAGARVEQFF. CDR3 sequence (DNA): TGTGCCAGCTCACCATCGCCAGTGGGGCTAGCGGGGGCCCGTGTCGAGCAGTTCTTC.

This chain connects TRBV29-1 to TRBJ2-5; perhaps TRBD2 as D (6 bases). Germline V CDR1 and CDR2: SQVTM, ANQGSEA. CDR3 size: 14 residues. Trimming took 2 bases from V and 5 from J, leaving 15 bases between them. CDR3 sequence reads: CSVEWAGSGETQYF. In nucleotides, the CDR3 is TGCAGCGTTGAATGGGCAGGGAGCGGGGAGACCCAGTACTTC.

This clonotype was recorded at least ten times. In nucleotides, the CDR3 is TGTGCCAGCAGGTTCCCGCTGGAGCAGTACTTC. The encoded protein is CASRFPLEQYF. V gene TRBV12-3 or TRBV12-4 combines with J gene TRBJ2-7; D not resolved. Trimming left V 6 bases short and J 7 bases short, with 10 bases between. The CDR3 is 11 amino acids.

This clonotype was seen many times. The CDR3 spells CASSAGTADPELFF. The CDR3 DNA reads as TGTGCCAGCAGTGCCGGGACAGCGGACCCTGAACTGTTTTTT. J is TRBJ1-4 and V is TRBV6-1; 7 nucleotides line up with TRBD1. Germline-derived CDR1 and CDR2 are MNHNS and SASEGT. V shed 4 bases, J shed 12 bases, and the junction held 11 bases outside the gene matches. This CDR3 region has 14 residues.

This rearrangement joins TRBV4-1 to TRBJ2-3, with D unclear. CDR3 length: 16 amino acids. The germline V gene encodes CDR1 MGHRA and CDR2 YSYEKL. Trimming took off 1 base at V and 0 bases at J, with 11 bases between the two ends. The CDR3 bases are TGCGCCAGCAGCCAAGGAGGCGCAGGCAGCACAGATACGCAGTATTTT. Encoded protein: CASSQGGAGSTDTQYF.

The chain couples TRBV10-3 to TRBJ2-7; D is uncertain. The V end lost 5 bases, the J end lost 4 bases, and 9 bases lay between the germline ends. Germline lookup yields CDR1 ENHRY and CDR2 SYGVKD. This CDR3 has 12 amino acids. The CDR3 nucleotides read TGTGCCATCAGTACGGACGGATACGAGCAGTACGTC. Amino acid sequence: CAISTDGYEQYV.

This clonotype has only a few counts. This chain joins TRBV5-1 and TRBJ1-1; D is possibly TRBD1 (6 bases). CDR1 SGHRS and CDR2 YFSETQ come from the germline V gene. V lost 0 bases and J 3 bases, leaving 18 bases between the germline ends. The CDR3 runs to 17 residues. CDR3 nucleotide sequence: TGCGCCAGCAGCTTGGTACGTGGGGGGCGCGGAGACACTGAAGCTTTCTTT. Its translation is CASSLVRGGRGDTEAFF.

This clonotype was found a few times. The chain links TRBV25-1 to TRBJ2-7; the match to TRBD1 covers 9 bases. Germline V gene data show CDR1 as MGHDK and CDR2 as SYGVNS. The CDR3 spans 14 residues. The ends lost 8 bases at V and 3 bases at J; junction bases unmatched: 8. As DNA, the CDR3 is TGTGCCAGCCGTGGACAGGGGATAGGCTACGAGCAGTACTTC. This encodes CASRGQGIGYEQYF.

The chain employs TRBV29-1 and TRBJ1-2; 7 positions agree with TRBD1. This CDR3 comprises 13 residues. Looked up from germline, CDR1 is SQVTM and CDR2 is ANQGSEA. With V trimmed by 4 bases and J by 3 bases, 5 bases remained unmatched. This CDR3 reads CSVVLGTDYGYTF. The CDR3 DNA reads TGCAGCGTTGTACTCGGGACAGACTATGGCTACACCTTC.

This clonotype was recorded many times. Mismatch with germline at one junction end may stem from a read error. V usage is TRBV7-7 and J usage is TRBJ2-2, with D tentatively TRBD1 or TRBD2 (5 bases each). Per germline, CDR1 SSHAT and CDR2 FNYEAQ (reference sequence). The CDR3 is made up of 14 amino acids. The DNA of the CDR3 is TGTGCTAGCAGTCCAGGTTCCGAGAGGGGCGAGCTGTTTTTT. The encoded protein is CASSPGSERGELFF.

This chain connects TRBV6-5 to TRBJ2-6; unclear D gene. This CDR3 spans 19 amino acids. Germline assignment: CDR1 MNHEY and CDR2 SVGAGI. V shed 0 bases and J shed 4 bases, with 19 bases lying between them. CDR3: CASSYSYSLSGSGANVLTF. The CDR3 nucleotides are TGTGCCAGCAGTTACTCGTATTCTTTGTCAGGCTCAGGGGCCAACGTCCTGACTTTC.

This clonotype was recorded many times. The rearrangement joins TRBV5-1 to TRBJ2-7, with D uncertain. This CDR3 comprises 16 residues. Germline assignment: CDR1 SGHRS and CDR2 YFSETQ. Trimming took off 0 bases at V and 3 bases at J, with 16 bases between the two ends. CDR3 nucleotides: TGCGCCAGCAGCTTGGGTGGGGTGGGGTTCGTCTACGAGCAGTACTTC. This encodes CASSLGGVGFVYEQYF.

This clonotype was recorded a few times. The chain combines TRBV7-2 with TRBJ2-2, with 8 nucleotides matching TRBD1. The CDR3 covers 15 residues. Germline CDR1 and CDR2: SGHTA and FQGNSA. J lost 4 bases, V lost 2 bases, and 3 bases had no gene match. In nucleotides, the CDR3 is TGTGCCAGCAGCTTACAGACAGGGGTCACCGGGGAGCTGTTTTTT. Its translation is CASSLQTGVTGELFF.

This clonotype was detected only a few times. The rearrangement joins TRBV4-1 to TRBJ2-5; 7 positions agree with TRBD1. Germline V gene lookup returns CDR1 MGHRA and CDR2 YSYEKL. After removal of 4 bases from V and 1 base from J, the junction contained 12 bases not matched to a gene. This CDR3 is 17 amino acids long. As DNA, the CDR3 is TGCGCCAGCAGCCCGAACCCCCCGACAGGGATCCAAGAGACCCAGTACTTC. This gives the protein CASSPNPPTGIQETQYF.

The table lists this clonotype with many counts. This sequence joins TRBV6-1 and TRBJ2-7, with D possibly matching TRBD1 (6 bases). Trimming took 3 bases from V and 4 from J, leaving 13 bases between them. The CDR3 sequence is 14 residues long. The germline CDR1 and CDR2 sequences are MNHNS and SASEGT. The CDR3 loop is CASSDRTDRYEQYF. The CDR3 region has the DNA TGTGCCAGCAGTGATCGGACAGACCGTTACGAGCAGTACTTC.

This clonotype was detected ten times or more. The rearrangement links TRBV6-6 to TRBJ1-5, with D perhaps TRBD1 (6 bases). The germline V and J ends were trimmed by 2 bases and 4 bases, with 12 bases remaining between them. Germline CDR1 and CDR2: MNHNY and SVGAGI (reference sequence). CDR3 size: 15 residues. CDR3 region: CASSYGQGLNQPQHF. The CDR3 coding sequence is TGTGCCAGCAGTTACGGGCAGGGGTTGAATCAGCCCCAGCATTTT.

The J gene is TRBJ1-4, the V gene TRBV4-1, with 7 nucleotides matching TRBD1. The CDR3 loop spans 16 amino acids. CDR1 and CDR2 from the germline V gene are MGHRA and YSYEKL. Losses at the gene ends were 3 bases for V and 10 bases for J; bases not matched to a gene: 14. The CDR3: CASSHGQGVPGGKLFF. CDR3 nucleotides: TGCGCCAGCAGCCACGGGCAGGGGGTACCTGGAGGAAAACTGTTTTTT.

This clonotype appeared many times. V is TRBV11-2 and J is TRBJ1-4; D might be TRBD1 (6 bases). Trimming cost V 5 bases and J 4 bases, with 14 bases left between them. This CDR3 has 15 residues. Germline V CDR1 and CDR2: SGHAT, FQNNGV. CDR3 sequence: CASSTQGLGNEKLFF. The DNA for the CDR3 is TGTGCCAGCAGCACCCAGGGGTTGGGTAATGAAAAACTGTTTTTT.

This chain links TRBV20-1 with TRBJ2-7; the match to TRBD1 covers 10 bases. The trim removed 5 bases at V and 2 bases at J, leaving 6 bases unmatched. The length of the CDR3 is 14 residues. CDR1 is DFQATT, CDR2 SNEGSKA, per germline (reference sequence). CDR3 coding DNA: TGCAGTGCTCTTAGGGACAGGGGAACCTACGAGCAGTACGTC. This gives the protein CSALRDRGTYEQYV.

The chain links TRBV11-2 to TRBJ2-1; D unclear. Trimming stripped 3 bases from V and 0 bases from J, with 9 bases between. CDR3 length: 15 amino acids. Germline-derived CDR1 and CDR2 are SGHAT and FQNNGV. Written as DNA, the CDR3 is TGTGCCAGCAGCTTCCGGCCGGGCTCCTACAATGAGCAGTTCTTC. Protein sequence: CASSFRPGSYNEQFF.

The chain is built from TRBV15 and TRBJ1-5; TRBD1 might be the D (6 bases). Trimming removed 4 bases at V and 7 bases at J, with 11 bases between. The CDR3 is 13 amino acids. Germline CDR1 reads LNHNV; CDR2 reads YYDKDF (reference sequence). The chain's CDR3 is CATSMYRDQPQHF. The CDR3, as DNA: TGTGCCACCAGCATGTACAGGGACCAGCCCCAGCATTTT.

This clonotype has only a few counts. The chain is built from TRBV28 and TRBJ2-1; 11 bases fit TRBD2. The CDR3 is made up of 15 amino acids. In germline, CDR1 is MDHEN, CDR2 SYDVKM. V shed 5 bases and J 2 bases; nucleotides not matched to a gene: 2. CDR3 loop: CASSNSGGAYNEQFF. The CDR3 DNA sequence: TGTGCCAGCAGTAATAGCGGGGGGGCCTACAATGAGCAGTTCTTC.

The chain links TRBV7-3 to TRBJ2-3; 7 bases are shared with TRBD2. This CDR3 is built from 19 residues. The V segment lost 0 bases and the J segment 2 bases; nucleotides outside the gene matches: 14. CDR1 and CDR2 (germline): SGHTA, FQGTGA. The CDR3 loop is CASSLTAPFWGGTTDTQYF. CDR3 in DNA: TGTGCCAGCAGCTTAACGGCCCCTTTTTGGGGGGGGACCACAGATACGCAGTATTTT.

The J gene is TRBJ2-6, the V gene TRBV24-1; 7 positions match TRBD2. The CDR3 loop spans 13 amino acids. V shed 12 bases and J 0 bases; nucleotides not matched to a gene: 1. From germline, CDR1 is KGHDR and CDR2 SFDVKD. This CDR3 reads CAAGVSGANVLTF. The CDR3 DNA follows: TGTGCCGCGGGGGTCTCTGGGGCCAACGTCCTGACTTTC.

The V call is TRBV29-1, the J call TRBJ2-3, with D perhaps being TRBD1 or TRBD2 (6 bases each). The CDR3 is made up of 13 amino acids. Trimming took 5 bases from V and 6 from J, leaving 15 bases between them. The V gene's germline CDR1 is SQVTM and CDR2 ANQGSEA. CDR3 sequence: CSVKVGGGDTQYF. DNA of the CDR3: TGCAGCGTTAAGGTGGGGGGCGGGGATACGCAGTATTTT.